The clone carrying this TCR beta chain was counted a few times. Its antigen remains unknown. The single heparinised draw taken from each donor contained around 120 mL of blood on average. V shed 4 bases and J shed 5 bases, with 7 bases lying between them. CDR1 and CDR2 (germline): GTSNPN, SVGIG (reference sequence). The CDR3 covers 11 residues. This entry belongs to a study of beta chain features in type 1 diabetes. Study context: The examined sorted cells totaled fewer than 110,000,000 across samples.

Notes on the study in general: There were fewer insertions and more deletions at the VDJ junctions of type 1 diabetes patients. Across all four CD4+ subsets, people with type 1 diabetes showed modestly shorter TCRB CDR3s.

Expressed TCRB transcripts were sequenced because the entire RNA isolate underwent reverse transcription. Average reads for naive, central memory and regulatory T cell samples were about 3.57 million. The protocol was immunoSEQ multiplex PCR, while the TCRdb copy is restricted to in-frame clones and leaves out a portion. The table has hundreds of thousands of clones, around 15% seen once. The chain joins TRBV30 to TRBJ2-3; D is unresolved. Sequencing input: naive CD4+ T cells from blood. This TCR came from a man between 18 and 29 years old with type 1 diabetes. This CDR3 is CAWNNQDTQYF. CDR3 DNA sequence: TGTGCCTGGAACAACCAAGATACGCAGTATTTT.